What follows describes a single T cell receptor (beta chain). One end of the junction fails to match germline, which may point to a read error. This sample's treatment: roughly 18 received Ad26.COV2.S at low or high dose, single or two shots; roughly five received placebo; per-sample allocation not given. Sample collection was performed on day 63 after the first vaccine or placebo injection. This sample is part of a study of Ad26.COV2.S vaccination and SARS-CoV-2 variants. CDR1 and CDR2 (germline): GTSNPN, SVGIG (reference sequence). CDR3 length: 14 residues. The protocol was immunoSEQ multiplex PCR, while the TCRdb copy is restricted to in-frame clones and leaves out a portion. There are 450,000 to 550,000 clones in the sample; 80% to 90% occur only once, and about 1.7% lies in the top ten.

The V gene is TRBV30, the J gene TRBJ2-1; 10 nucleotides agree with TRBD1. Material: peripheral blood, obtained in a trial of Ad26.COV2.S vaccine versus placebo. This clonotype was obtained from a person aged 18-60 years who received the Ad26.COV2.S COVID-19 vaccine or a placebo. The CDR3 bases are TGTGCCTGGGAGACAGGGGGCTCCTCCAATGAGCAGTTCTTC. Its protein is CAWETGGSSNEQFF.